This T cell receptor beta chain was recovered during a study of regulatory T cells in long-lasting Graves disease. CDR3 length: 17 residues. J was trimmed by 3 bases and V by 5 bases; bases with no gene match: 12. Germline V gene data show CDR1 as SGHDN and CDR2 as FVKESK. Time point meaning: newly diagnosed GD, antithyroid drugs for less than 3 months. PBMCs were the source of the RNA used for TCR sequencing. In building TCR beta libraries, iRepertoire HTBI primers were used together with Arm-PCR of CDR3 regions. TCRdb reanalysed the multiplex PCR reads using MiXCR and keeps one entry per CDR3 protein. The sample has 370,000 or so distinct CDR3 sequences; under 20% are singletons. This same sample was also part of a study on T cells in Graves' hyperthyroidism and ophthalmopathy.

J is TRBJ1-3 and V is TRBV14; 8 bases match TRBD1. Sequenced material: peripheral blood mononuclear cells (PBMCs), taken at new diagnosis, from a patient treated with antithyroid drugs. The receptor comes from a woman aged 18-29 years with Graves disease. DNA of the CDR3: TGTGCCAGCAGCTTCAAGGCCGGGACAGGATTTGGAAACACCATATATTTT. Encoded protein: CASSFKAGTGFGNTIYF.